This T cell receptor (beta chain) was observed in a study of blood T cell repertoires in COVID-19 (dated by TCRdb to the early 2020s). Background for the entire study: The collaborator samples originated in the United States, Italy and Spain and spanned the acute and convalescent phases of COVID-19. The prospective study material was composed of cDNA or gDNA derived from T cells, B-cell-depleted T cells, or PBMCs. The dataset comprised deeply sampled blood TCRbeta repertoires from subjects exposed to, actively infected with, or recovered from COVID-19. A freely available public database, intended as a resource for researchers studying the immune response to SARS-CoV-2, is where the repertoires were released. Samples came from the ongoing ImmuneRACE study (first 160 participants) plus 1,254 subjects from 6 global collaborators. A de-identified subject ID, COVID-19 status, age in years and sex were almost always included in the sample metadata. HLA class I and class II types, where available, came from metadata supplied by the sample provider rather than from assay-based typing.

One collaborating source in Seattle enrolled patients while the patients were actively infected and followed the patients over time throughout the course of disease. Each collaborating institution followed its own protocols to collect whole blood in K2EDTA tubes. For TCRbeta analysis, collaborators shipped samples as frozen whole blood, isolated PBMCs, or DNA extracted from either of those sample types. The immunoSEQ Assay, a bias-controlled multiplex PCR, was used to amplify TCRbeta CDR3 regions from genomic DNA. As for how the authors treated the data: Nucleated cell counts per sample were estimated from amplification of reference gene primers within the assay. To quantify the absolute abundance of each unique TCRbeta CDR3 rearrangement, sequence reads were collapsed and filtered. For each sample, productive Simpson clonality was calculated as the square root of Simpson's diversity index over productive rearrangements. Held by TCRdb, this immuneACCESS table contains in-frame sequences only and omits some clones. Under half of the omission traces to an unresolved V gene where checked; the cause of the rest is unknown. V and J calls and clone size come straight from that table; D and trimming were deduced from the DNA. This sample has about 200,000 clones in its table, and roughly 94% of those were observed once. Approximately 0.69% of the sample is in the top ten clones.

A remark on this clone: Its antigen is not yet known. Within one base of it there is no much larger clone, and no base qualities were kept.

Results the study describes overall, beyond this receptor: The amount of clinical and demographic metadata varied by source and participant and was provided uncurated.

Sequencing was done on a sample of peripheral blood. The TCR originated in a man younger than 40 with COVID-19, enrolled during active disease.

The DNA reads TGTGCCAGCAGAGGGAACCCTGGGGCCAATCAGCCCCAGCATTTT. Its protein product is CASRGNPGANQPQHF. The chain employs TRBV27 and TRBJ1-5; TRBD1 is a possible D gene, resting on 5 matching bases. Trimming costs V 6 bases and J 3 bases, and their ends lie 15 bases apart. CDR1 and CDR2 are read off the germline V gene (reference sequence) as MNHEY and SMNVEV. The CDR3 holds 15 amino acids from the cysteine to the phenylalanine. Left in the record is the CDR3 DNA by itself, 45 bases read in frame from the first base.